Presented here are 14 T cell receptor beta chains from one specimen sequenced in a study of T-cell reconstitution after alpha-beta-depleted transplantation in children (TCRdb year 2016). The protocol used for the library was PCR. These reads were obtained on an Illumina HiSeq 2500. Molecular barcoding was employed in the preparation of TCR libraries, with unique molecular identifiers being used to normalize TCRbeta repertoire quantification. The public reads were quality trimmed at Q25 with fastp and then assembled into clones with MiXCR by TCRdb, keeping productive beta chains. Rows matching on CDR3 protein sequence are summarized as one entry with the most common DNA and genes. The sample table holds roughly 790,000 distinct CDR3 sequences, of which approximately 15% were seen once. Around 4.5% of the sample comes from the top ten. This specimen's treatment or condition label, interpreted: allogeneic hematopoietic cell transplantation with graft depleted of TCRalphabeta T cells and CD19 B cells.

The sequenced sample was PBMCs, mostly from graft donor cells, obtained 360 days after TCRalphabeta/CD19-depleted stem cell transplant. The receptors originated from a male patient younger than 18 who had a stem cell transplant for acute lymphoblastic leukemia, so the T cells may come from the graft donor.

V gene TRBV5-6 combines with J gene TRBJ2-3; D remains ambiguous. Per germline, CDR1 SGHDT and CDR2 YYEEEE. The CDR3 contains 12 residues. V gave up 0 bases and J gave up 5 bases, with 4 bases separating them. The CDR3: CASSLDKDTQYF. CDR3 DNA sequence: TGTGCCAGCAGCTTGGATAAAGATACGCAGTATTTT.

This clonotype was detected ten times or more. This chain uses TRBV12-3 or TRBV12-4 with TRBJ2-1; tentative D call: TRBD2 (5 bases). This CDR3 comprises 17 residues. Trimming removed 1 base from V and 7 bases from J, with 20 bases in between. The chain's CDR3 is CASSLVYRRATSNEQFF. In DNA form, the CDR3 reads TGTGCCAGCAGTTTAGTATATCGGCGGGCCACGAGTAATGAGCAGTTCTTC.

V and J are TRBV29-1 and TRBJ2-7, with D unclear. V was shortened by 4 bases and J by 0 bases, with 10 bases between the two germline ends. Germline V gene lookup returns CDR1 SQVTM and CDR2 ANQGSEA. CDR3 length: 13 amino acids. CDR3 protein: CSVGQANSYEQYF. CDR3 in DNA: TGCAGCGTTGGGCAGGCGAACTCCTACGAGCAGTACTTC.

The rearrangement joins TRBV4-1 to TRBJ2-7, with TRBD2 identical over 12 bases. This CDR3 comprises 18 residues. The germline V gene encodes CDR1 MGHRA and CDR2 YSYEKL. The V segment lost 1 base and the J segment 6 bases; nucleotides outside the gene matches: 13. This CDR3 reads CASSQVGRRLAGVFEQYF. As DNA, the CDR3 is TGCGCCAGCAGCCAAGTGGGACGGCGACTAGCGGGAGTCTTCGAGCAGTACTTC.

This clonotype was seen at least ten times. As DNA, the CDR3 is TGTGCCAGCAGCCCACCGTATGCTGGGCAGCAGGCCGAGCAGTACTTC. Translation gives CASSPPYAGQQAEQYF. The chain has TRBV7-9 and TRBJ2-7; no clear D gene. CDR1 and CDR2 (germline): SEHNR, FQNEAQ (reference sequence). The CDR3 has 16 residues. V lost 5 bases and J 6 bases, leaving 23 bases between the germline ends.

This clonotype was seen a handful of times. The CDR3: CASSWQGTAFF. CDR3 nucleotides: TGTGCCAGCAGCTGGCAGGGGACGGCTTTCTTT. This rearrangement joins TRBV7-9 to TRBJ1-1; TRBD1 is a possible D gene (6 bases). Germline V CDR1 and CDR2: SEHNR, FQNEAQ (reference sequence). The CDR3 contains 11 residues. Trimming pared 4 bases from V and 11 bases from J, leaving 11 bases between.

This clonotype was seen more than once but under ten times. This chain links TRBV29-1 with TRBJ2-5; D gene ambiguous. The CDR3 loop spans 13 amino acids. Germline assignment: CDR1 SQVTM and CDR2 ANQGSEA. Trimming stripped 2 bases from V and 3 bases from J, with 10 bases between. CDR3 loop: CSVEPVREETQYF. The CDR3 DNA reads TGCAGCGTTGAACCAGTCCGGGAAGAGACCCAGTACTTC.

This sequence joins TRBV5-1 and TRBJ2-1, with a weak D call TRBD2 (6 bases). Trimming removed 1 base at V and 1 base at J, with 12 bases between. Germline V gives CDR1 SGHRS, CDR2 YFSETQ. The CDR3 has 16 residues. The CDR3 DNA reads TGCGCCAGCAGCTTGTCTAGCGCTAAATCCTACAATGAGCAGTTCTTC. It encodes CASSLSSAKSYNEQFF.

The chain has TRBV12-3 or TRBV12-4 and TRBJ1-2, with 9 bases that match TRBD1. The CDR3 sequence is 13 residues long. J gave up 4 bases and V 7 bases, and 4 bases lay outside the gene matches. The CDR3 DNA follows: TGTGCCAGCAAATTGGACAGGGGCTATGGCTACACCTTC. This sequence encodes CASKLDRGYGYTF.

This clonotype was seen a handful of times. J is TRBJ1-5 and V is TRBV25-1; weak D call: TRBD1 (5 bases). CDR1 MGHDK and CDR2 SYGVNS come from the germline V gene. The CDR3 is 14 amino acids. V was shortened by 1 base and J by 6 bases, with 10 bases between the two germline ends. CDR3 coding DNA: TGTGCCAGCAGTGAATTATCAGGGATTCAGCCCCAGCATTTT. Its protein product is CASSELSGIQPQHF.

Ten or more counts support this clonotype. The J gene is TRBJ2-2, the V gene TRBV11-3; 9 nucleotides agree with TRBD1. The CDR3 contains 14 residues. J lost 5 bases, V lost 9 bases, and 7 bases had no gene match. CDR1 and CDR2 (germline): SGHNT, YENEEA. The CDR3: CASAGTGITGELFF. Here the CDR3 DNA reads TGTGCCAGTGCCGGGACAGGGATAACCGGGGAGCTGTTTTTT.

The chain recombines TRBV5-6 with TRBJ1-1; maybe TRBD1 (5 bases). The CDR3 totals 14 residues. Germline V gives CDR1 SGHDT, CDR2 YYEEEE. Between the trimmed V and J ends, which lost 4 bases and 1 base, there was a span of 11 bases. The CDR3 region is CASSPPGANTEAFF. Here the CDR3 DNA reads TGTGCCAGCAGCCCCCCCGGGGCGAACACTGAAGCTTTCTTT.

This chain uses TRBV27 with TRBJ2-1, with TRBD2 matching 10 bases. V lost 7 bases to trimming and J lost 5 bases; unmatched junction nucleotides: 11. From germline, CDR1 is MNHEY and CDR2 SMNVEV (reference sequence). The CDR3 consists of 16 residues. DNA for the CDR3: TGTGCCAGCAACCTCGAGGCTAGCGGGAGCCACAATGAGCAGTTCTTC. Its protein is CASNLEASGSHNEQFF.

This clonotype has ten or more counts. The chain links TRBV29-1 to TRBJ1-4; D not resolved. V lost 4 bases to trimming and J lost 8 bases, with 14 bases between them. Germline assignment: CDR1 SQVTM and CDR2 ANQGSEA. CDR3 length: 13 amino acids. The CDR3 protein is CSVGRVRNEKLFF. Written as DNA, the CDR3 is TGCAGCGTTGGAAGGGTCAGGAACGAAAAACTGTTTTTT. Filled out from reference TRBV29-1 and TRBJ1-4, the complete variable domain reads SAVISQKPSRDICQRGTSLTIQCQVDSQVTMMFWYRQQPGQSLTLIATANQGSEATYESGFVIDKFPISRPNLTFSTLTVSNMSPEDSSIYLCSVGRVRNEKLFFGSGTQLSVL.